This TCR beta chain was recovered during a study of blood T cell repertoires in COVID-19. Study context: COVID-19 samples collected from the United States, Italy and Spain covered acute and convalescent phases. PBMCs, B-cell-depleted T cells, or T cells were the source of the cDNA or gDNA that made up the material.

The CDR3 is 16 residues long. Germline V lookup: CDR1 KGHDR, CDR2 SFDVKD. V lost 3 bases and J 7 bases, leaving 17 bases between the germline ends. How the authors handled the data: Amplified reference gene primers provided the basis for estimating nucleated cell counts. Sequencing used immunoSEQ multiplex PCR; TCRdb keeps in-frame clones, though not all of them. V and J calls plus clone size are reproduced from that table; the DNA served to infer D and trimming. This sample yields under 300,000 clones, of which 85% to 90% are seen a single time; less than 8.5% belongs to the top ten. This chain connects TRBV24-1 to TRBJ1-4; D ambiguous. The TCR sequence derives from a woman in her 70s with active or convalescent COVID-19. Sequenced material: peripheral blood. The CDR3 sequence: CATSDATGGEREKLFF. CDR3 DNA sequence: TGTGCCACCAGTGATGCGACCGGCGGGGAACGTGAAAAACTGTTTTTT.